The clone carrying this T cell receptor beta chain was observed at least ten times. Its specificity is unknown. CDR1 is SGHVS, CDR2 FNYEAQ, per germline. The CDR3 contains 13 residues. V lost 2 bases, J lost 12 bases, and 7 bases stayed unmatched. TCRdb passed the 5' RACE reads through MiXCR, listing each CDR3 protein once. The top ten clones hold 9.5% to 15% of a sample with about 140,000 distinct CDR3 sequences, more than 5.5% of them seen once. The data originate from a study of CD8 T cells in ankylosing spondylitis. Notes on the study in general: Past studies reported some motif variants in reactive arthritis synovial fluid and blood. About 8 highly homologous variants formed a TCR beta motif that appeared characteristic of ankylosing spondylitis blood. Significantly higher representation of disease-linked clones was reported for matched ankylosing spondylitis synovial fluid.

Sequenced: blood, either unsorted or a sorted T cell fraction (not recorded which). This chain connects TRBV7-6 to TRBJ2-4; 7 bases line up with TRBD1. The clonotype was recovered from a female donor with ankylosing spondylitis or in good health (not recorded which). The CDR3, as DNA: TGTGCCAGCAGCTTAAAGCAGGGGGACACTCAGTACTTC. Translated: CASSLKQGDTQYF.